The 24 T cell receptor beta chains below all came from one sample that was sequenced in a study of CXCR3-negative and CXCR3-positive naive CD8 T cells. Points from the study as a whole: The TRB CDR3s that CXCR3-positive naive cells carried were more hydrophobic than those of CXCR3-negative naive cells.

These receptors lack a known antigen. Each TRB cDNA library was prepared by 5' RACE (with UMI labels). One entry per CDR3 protein, without DNA, is what TCRdb gives after re-calling the 5' RACE reads. Reported are around 63,000 distinct CDR3 sequences; the ten largest clones contain 4% to 5.5%. Source material: naive CXCR3+ CD8+ T cells from blood. The subset was: CD45RO-CCR7+CD27+CD95- naive CD8+ T cells expressing CXCR3 (TNR3+). The receptor source for this set is a human donor in good health. Some clones in this sample may be carry-over from other donors' samples.

V is TRBV20-1 and J is TRBJ2-7; the TCRdb call, TRBD2, lacks DNA for checking. CDR1 and CDR2 from the germline V gene are DFQATT and SNEGSKA (reference sequence). The CDR3 spans 14 residues. CDR3 amino acids: CSAELLAGAYEQYF.

This rearrangement joins TRBV23-1 to TRBJ1-3; absent DNA, TCRdb's TRBD1 call cannot be checked. TRBV23-1 is an open reading frame, and its role is uncertain. CDR3 length equals 14 residues. The CDR3 loop is CASSYRGRGNTIYF.

The chain combines TRBV20-1 with TRBJ2-7. This CDR3 comprises 14 residues. In germline, CDR1 is DFQATT, CDR2 SNEGSKA (reference sequence). The CDR3 reads CSASGSRNSYEQYF.

CDR3 region: CASSLAGLQADTQYF. The chain carries TRBV5-1 and TRBJ2-3. The CDR3 covers 15 residues. The germline V gene has CDR1 SGHRS and CDR2 YFSETQ.

The chain links TRBV20-1 to TRBJ2-7; the D call of TRBD1 rests on TCRdb alone, since no DNA is present to check it. The CDR3 extends over 14 amino acids. Germline V gene lookup returns CDR1 DFQATT and CDR2 SNEGSKA (reference sequence). The chain's CDR3 is CSARETGKDYEQYF.

This rearrangement joins TRBV11-2 to TRBJ2-5; the TCRdb D gene call, TRBD2, has no DNA to confirm it. Germline lookup yields CDR1 SGHAT and CDR2 FQNNGV. The length of the CDR3 is 15 residues. The chain's CDR3 is CASSLAASGGETQYF.

V is TRBV5-6 and J is TRBJ2-5; the D call from TCRdb, TRBD1, cannot be confirmed without DNA. The V gene's germline CDR1 is SGHDT and CDR2 YYEEEE. This CDR3 has 12 residues. The CDR3 protein is CASSPGPKTQYF.

This rearrangement joins TRBV29-1 to TRBJ2-7; lacking DNA, the TRBD2 call made by TCRdb goes unchecked. The CDR3 totals 13 residues. The V gene's germline CDR1 is SQVTM and CDR2 ANQGSEA. CDR3 sequence: CSVDGTSDYEQYF.

The chain links TRBV29-1 to TRBJ2-7. CDR1 and CDR2 (germline): SQVTM, ANQGSEA. The CDR3 runs to 14 residues. The CDR3 protein is CSVEWQGRPYEQYF.

The J gene is TRBJ2-1, the V gene TRBV19; no DNA is available, so the TRBD2 call from TCRdb remains unchecked. Germline V gene sequence: CDR1 LNHDA, CDR2 SQIVND (reference sequence). The CDR3 is made up of 17 amino acids. The CDR3 protein is CASSPQAGQYSYNEQFF.

This chain connects TRBV5-5 to TRBJ2-7. Germline CDR1 SGHKS, CDR2 YYEKEE (reference sequence). The CDR3 is 14 residues long. The CDR3 here is CASSWSGRSYEQYF.

The chain employs TRBV28 and TRBJ2-1; the D gene TCRdb calls, TRBD2, cannot be checked with no DNA. Per the germline V gene, CDR1 is MDHEN and CDR2 is SYDVKM. This CDR3 region has 15 residues. This chain's CDR3 is CASSLQAGVRNEQFF.

CDR3 loop: CASSLDGFSYEQYF. The V call is TRBV5-4, the J call TRBJ2-7. CDR3 size: 14 residues. Germline-derived CDR1 and CDR2 are SGHNT and YYREEE (reference sequence).

This chain links TRBV12-3 or TRBV12-4 with TRBJ2-3. The CDR3 spans 13 residues. This chain's CDR3 is CASSLGNTDTQYF.

The chain joins TRBV9 to TRBJ1-1; TCRdb picks TRBD1, but there is no DNA to check that call. The CDR3 sequence is 15 residues long. The germline V gene has CDR1 SGDLS and CDR2 YYNGEE. This CDR3 is CASSVVSGMSTEAFF.

The chain couples TRBV4-3 to TRBJ1-2; checking the TCRdb D call of TRBD1 is not possible without DNA. This CDR3 has 13 amino acids. Germline-derived CDR1 and CDR2 are LGHNA and YSLEER. The CDR3 region is CASSPIQGVGYTF.

The chain has TRBV9 and TRBJ2-1. Germline V gives CDR1 SGDLS, CDR2 YYNGEE. The CDR3 is made up of 11 amino acids. CDR3 protein: CASESDNEQFF.

The chain uses TRBV29-1 and TRBJ1-2; TCRdb gives TRBD1 as the D gene, but with no DNA this cannot be confirmed. The CDR3 extends over 13 amino acids. Germline V CDR1 and CDR2: SQVTM, ANQGSEA. The CDR3 loop reads CSVLGQGAQGYTF.

J is TRBJ1-2 and V is TRBV10-3. CDR3 size: 18 residues. Germline CDR1 and CDR2: ENHRY and SYGVKD. Here the CDR3 reads CAISDPVGDKQDRYGYTF.

This chain uses TRBV20-1 with TRBJ1-1. Germline CDR1 is DFQATT and CDR2 is SNEGSKA (reference sequence). The CDR3 is 13 residues long. The CDR3 loop is CSARGMTDTEAFF.

The rearrangement joins TRBV5-1 to TRBJ2-7; TCRdb names TRBD1, which stays unverified in the absence of DNA. Germline-derived CDR1 and CDR2 are SGHRS and YFSETQ. The CDR3 consists of 13 residues. The CDR3 sequence: CASSKGQDYEQYF. The full variable domain, rest sourced from reference TRBV5-1 and TRBJ2-7, is KAGVTQTPRYLIKTRGQQVTLSCSPISGHRSVSWYQQTPGQGLQFLFEYFSETQRNKGNFPGRFSGRQFSNSRSEMNVSTLELGDSALYLCASSKGQDYEQYFGPGTRLTVT.

The CDR3 is CSVGLAGLDEQFF. The V and J genes are TRBV29-1 and TRBJ2-1; the TCRdb D gene call, TRBD2, has no DNA to confirm it. Germline V gene data show CDR1 as SQVTM and CDR2 as ANQGSEA. CDR3 length: 13 residues.

The chain uses TRBV6-6 and TRBJ2-1; TCRdb gives TRBD2 as the D gene, but with no DNA this cannot be confirmed. Germline loops: CDR1 MNHNY, CDR2 SVGAGI (reference sequence). The CDR3 covers 15 residues. CDR3 sequence reads: CASSHSGGFEGEQFF.

The V and J genes are TRBV29-1 and TRBJ1-1. This CDR3 spans 13 amino acids. Germline CDR1 reads SQVTM; CDR2 reads ANQGSEA. CDR3: CSVKTIETREAFF.